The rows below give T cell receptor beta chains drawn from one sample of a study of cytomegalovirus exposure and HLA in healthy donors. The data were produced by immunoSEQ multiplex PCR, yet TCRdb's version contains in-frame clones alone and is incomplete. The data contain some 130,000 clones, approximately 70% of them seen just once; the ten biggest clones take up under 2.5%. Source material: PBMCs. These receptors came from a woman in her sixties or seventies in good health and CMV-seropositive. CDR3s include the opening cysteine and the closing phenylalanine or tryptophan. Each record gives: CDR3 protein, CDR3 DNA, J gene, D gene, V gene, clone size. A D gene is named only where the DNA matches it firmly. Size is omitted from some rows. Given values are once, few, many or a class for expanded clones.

CDR3aa: CASSFQTASYNEQFF
CDR3nt: TGCGCCAGCAGCTTTCAGACAGCCTCCTACAATGAGCAGTTCTTC
j_gene: TRBJ2-1
d_gene: .
v_gene: TRBV5-1
abundance: .

CDR3aa: CASSLSGALNYGYTF
CDR3nt: TGTGCCAGCAGTCTCAGTGGGGCCTTAAACTATGGCTACACCTTC
j_gene: TRBJ1-2
d_gene: .
v_gene: TRBV28
abundance: few

CDR3aa: CASSLPSGPSTEAFF
CDR3nt: TGTGCCAGCAGTTTACCTAGTGGCCCGAGCACTGAAGCTTTCTTT
j_gene: TRBJ1-1
d_gene: .
v_gene: TRBV28
abundance: .

CDR3aa: CASSYKRSGGPTDTQYF
CDR3nt: TGCGCCAGCAGCTACAAACGGAGCGGGGGACCCACAGATACGCAGTATTTT
j_gene: TRBJ2-3
d_gene: TRBD2
v_gene: TRBV23-1
abundance: once

CDR3aa: CASSRTGGVQETQYF
CDR3nt: TGTGCCAGCAGCCGCACTGGGGGGGTCCAAGAGACCCAGTACTTC
j_gene: TRBJ2-5
d_gene: TRBD2
v_gene: TRBV9
abundance: .

CDR3aa: CASSPDRVGNQPQHF
CDR3nt: TGCGCCAGCAGCCCGGACAGGGTGGGCAATCAGCCCCAGCATTTT
j_gene: TRBJ1-5
d_gene: TRBD1
v_gene: TRBV4-1
abundance: .

CDR3aa: CASSYGGGATDTQYF
CDR3nt: TGTGCCAGCAGTTACGGGGGAGGGGCCACAGATACGCAGTATTTT
j_gene: TRBJ2-3
d_gene: TRBD2
v_gene: TRBV6-5
abundance: .

CDR3aa: CASSREKEKQGYYGYTF
CDR3nt: TGTGCCAGCAGCAGGGAAAAGGAAAAACAGGGGTACTATGGCTACACCTTC
j_gene: TRBJ1-2
d_gene: .
v_gene: TRBV21-1
abundance: .

CDR3aa: CASSSSLGLGGEQYF
CDR3nt: TGTGCCAGTAGTTCCTCCCTAGGTCTTGGGGGGGAGCAGTACTTC
j_gene: TRBJ2-7
d_gene: .
v_gene: TRBV19
abundance: .

CDR3aa: CSAYSGYGYTF
CDR3nt: TGCAGTGCCTACAGCGGCTATGGCTACACCTTC
j_gene: TRBJ1-2
d_gene: .
v_gene: TRBV20-1
abundance: .

CDR3aa: CASSYSTGQNSPLHF
CDR3nt: TGTGCCAGCAGTTACTCGACTGGACAGAACTCACCCCTCCACTTT
j_gene: TRBJ1-6
d_gene: .
v_gene: TRBV6-5
abundance: few

CDR3aa: CASSQELTGNTEAFF
CDR3nt: TGCGCCAGCAGCCAAGAACTGACAGGGAACACTGAAGCTTTCTTT
j_gene: TRBJ1-1
d_gene: .
v_gene: TRBV4-1
abundance: .

CDR3aa: CARETGFEAFF
CDR3nt: TGTGCCAGGGAGACAGGGTTTGAAGCTTTCTTT
j_gene: TRBJ1-1
d_gene: TRBD1
v_gene: TRBV2
abundance: .

CDR3aa: CASSLGRGRAGNTIYF
CDR3nt: TGTGCCAGCAGTTTAGGCAGGGGGCGCGCAGGAAACACCATATATTTT
j_gene: TRBJ1-3
d_gene: TRBD1
v_gene: TRBV28
abundance: .

CDR3aa: CASSQVPGWGNEQFF
CDR3nt: TGTGCCAGCAGCCAAGTCCCGGGGTGGGGCAATGAGCAGTTCTTC
j_gene: TRBJ2-1
d_gene: .
v_gene: TRBV14
abundance: .

CDR3aa: CASSGSPRGSEAFF
CDR3nt: TGTGCCAGCAGTGGGAGCCCCAGGGGCTCTGAAGCTTTCTTT
j_gene: TRBJ1-1
d_gene: .
v_gene: TRBV28
abundance: few

CDR3aa: CASSHVSGVSYNEQFF
CDR3nt: TGCGCCAGCAGCCACGTTAGCGGGGTTTCCTACAATGAGCAGTTCTTC
j_gene: TRBJ2-1
d_gene: TRBD2
v_gene: TRBV4-1
abundance: once

CDR3aa: CSVRGRANTEAFF
CDR3nt: TGCAGCGTTCGAGGGCGGGCAAACACTGAAGCTTTCTTT
j_gene: TRBJ1-1
d_gene: .
v_gene: TRBV29-1
abundance: once

CDR3aa: CASSLRGTEAFF
CDR3nt: TGTGCCAGCAGCCTAAGGGGGACTGAAGCTTTCTTT
j_gene: TRBJ1-1
d_gene: .
v_gene: TRBV28
abundance: .

CDR3aa: CASRTSLAGDKRETQYF
CDR3nt: TGCGCCAGCCGCACGTCACTAGCGGGAGACAAAAGGGAGACCCAGTACTTC
j_gene: TRBJ2-5
d_gene: TRBD2
v_gene: TRBV4-1
abundance: .

CDR3aa: CASSYSTGRRNTIYF
CDR3nt: TGTGCCAGCAGTTACTCGACAGGCCGCCGAAACACCATATATTTT
j_gene: TRBJ1-3
d_gene: .
v_gene: TRBV6-5
abundance: once

CDR3aa: CASSPVQGDTQYF
CDR3nt: TGTGCCAGTTCGCCGGTACAGGGGGATACGCAGTATTTT
j_gene: TRBJ2-3
d_gene: TRBD1
v_gene: TRBV9
abundance: .

CDR3aa: CASSSGQGSRYDGYTF
CDR3nt: TGTGCCAGCAGCTCCGGACAGGGGAGTAGGTATGATGGCTACACCTTC
j_gene: TRBJ1-2
d_gene: TRBD1
v_gene: TRBV28
abundance: .

CDR3aa: CASSLGSGTTLTEQYF
CDR3nt: TGTGCCAGCAGCTTAGGTTCCGGGACTACCCTGACAGAGCAGTACTTC
j_gene: TRBJ2-5
d_gene: TRBD2
v_gene: TRBV7-9
abundance: few

CDR3aa: CASTPQGSLSGYTF
CDR3nt: TGTGCCAGCACTCCACAGGGAAGTTTGAGCGGCTACACCTTC
j_gene: TRBJ1-2
d_gene: .
v_gene: TRBV5-5
abundance: .

CDR3aa: CASSGSTSSYNEQFF
CDR3nt: TGTGCCAGCAGCGGGTCGACTAGCAGCTACAATGAGCAGTTCTTC
j_gene: TRBJ2-1
d_gene: TRBD2
v_gene: TRBV5-4
abundance: .

CDR3aa: CASSLEGISNQPQHF
CDR3nt: TGCGCCAGCAGCTTGGAGGGGATTAGCAATCAGCCCCAGCATTTT
j_gene: TRBJ1-5
d_gene: .
v_gene: TRBV5-1
abundance: .

CDR3aa: CASSGTGLVTNEKLFF
CDR3nt: TGTGCCAGCAGTGGGACAGGATTGGTAACTAATGAAAAACTGTTTTTT
j_gene: TRBJ1-4
d_gene: TRBD1
v_gene: TRBV2
abundance: .

CDR3aa: CASSRSGSGYEQYF
CDR3nt: TGTGCCAGCAGTCGTAGCGGGAGTGGGTACGAGCAGTACTTC
j_gene: TRBJ2-7
d_gene: TRBD2
v_gene: TRBV6-1
abundance: .

CDR3aa: CASSLGGRVTDTQYF
CDR3nt: TGTGCCAGCAGTTTAGGGGGCCGAGTAACAGATACGCAGTATTTT
j_gene: TRBJ2-3
d_gene: .
v_gene: TRBV28
abundance: .

CDR3aa: CASSQDYWGGRDSEAFF
CDR3nt: TGTGCCAGCAGCCAAGATTATTGGGGGGGCCGCGACTCTGAAGCTTTCTTT
j_gene: TRBJ1-1
d_gene: .
v_gene: TRBV14
abundance: .

CDR3aa: CSVEDGGEAGAAADTQYF
CDR3nt: TGCAGCGTTGAAGACGGGGGGGAGGCGGGAGCGGCCGCCGATACGCAGTATTTT
j_gene: TRBJ2-3
d_gene: TRBD2
v_gene: TRBV29-1
abundance: .

CDR3aa: CASSQDRGLYEQYF
CDR3nt: TGCGCCAGCAGCCAAGATAGGGGGCTCTACGAGCAGTACTTC
j_gene: TRBJ2-7
d_gene: TRBD1
v_gene: TRBV4-1
abundance: .

CDR3aa: CASSRQGQNTEAFF
CDR3nt: TGTGCCAGCAGCCGACAGGGACAAAACACTGAAGCTTTCTTT
j_gene: TRBJ1-1
d_gene: TRBD1
v_gene: TRBV7-6
abundance: .

CDR3aa: CASAATGALSGANVLTF
CDR3nt: TGTGCCAGCGCGGCCACAGGGGCCCTCTCTGGGGCCAACGTCCTGACTTTC
j_gene: TRBJ2-6
d_gene: TRBD1
v_gene: TRBV27
abundance: .

CDR3aa: CASKPPGQGHYGYTF
CDR3nt: TGTGCCAGCAAACCCCCGGGACAGGGCCATTATGGCTACACCTTC
j_gene: TRBJ1-2
d_gene: TRBD1
v_gene: TRBV28
abundance: .

CDR3aa: CAISESTRTGKNTGELFF
CDR3nt: TGTGCCATCAGTGAGTCGACGAGGACAGGCAAGAACACCGGGGAGCTGTTTTTT
j_gene: TRBJ2-2
d_gene: TRBD1
v_gene: TRBV10-3
abundance: .

CDR3aa: CASTTRSYEQYF
CDR3nt: TGTGCCAGCACCACTAGATCCTACGAGCAGTACTTC
j_gene: TRBJ2-7
d_gene: .
v_gene: TRBV6-1
abundance: .

CDR3aa: CASSYSGTGTEKLFF
CDR3nt: TGTGCCAGCAGTTACTCCGGGACAGGGACTGAAAAACTGTTTTTT
j_gene: TRBJ1-4
d_gene: TRBD1
v_gene: TRBV6-5
abundance: .

CDR3aa: CASSPVGTTGEQYF
CDR3nt: TGTGCCAGCAGCCCCGTCGGGACTACGGGCGAGCAGTACTTC
j_gene: TRBJ2-7
d_gene: TRBD2
v_gene: TRBV9
abundance: .

CDR3aa: CASSANKGTGNQPQHF
CDR3nt: TGTGCCAGCAGTGCTAATAAGGGGACAGGCAATCAGCCCCAGCATTTT
j_gene: TRBJ1-5
d_gene: TRBD1
v_gene: TRBV6-1
abundance: .

CDR3aa: CAWNPGQYEKLFF
CDR3nt: TGTGCCTGGAACCCGGGACAGTATGAAAAACTGTTTTTT
j_gene: TRBJ1-4
d_gene: TRBD1
v_gene: TRBV30
abundance: .

CDR3aa: CASRLQANTEAFF
CDR3nt: TGTGCCAGCAGGCTACAGGCTAACACTGAAGCTTTCTTT
j_gene: TRBJ1-1
d_gene: .
v_gene: TRBV28
abundance: .

CDR3aa: CASRRTGGYGYTF
CDR3nt: TGTGCCAGCAGACGGACAGGGGGCTATGGCTACACCTTC
j_gene: TRBJ1-2
d_gene: TRBD1
v_gene: TRBV6-5
abundance: .

CDR3aa: CASSRDPGQRETQYF
CDR3nt: TGCGCCAGCAGCCGAGACCCGGGACAACGGGAGACCCAGTACTTC
j_gene: TRBJ2-5
d_gene: .
v_gene: TRBV4-1
abundance: few